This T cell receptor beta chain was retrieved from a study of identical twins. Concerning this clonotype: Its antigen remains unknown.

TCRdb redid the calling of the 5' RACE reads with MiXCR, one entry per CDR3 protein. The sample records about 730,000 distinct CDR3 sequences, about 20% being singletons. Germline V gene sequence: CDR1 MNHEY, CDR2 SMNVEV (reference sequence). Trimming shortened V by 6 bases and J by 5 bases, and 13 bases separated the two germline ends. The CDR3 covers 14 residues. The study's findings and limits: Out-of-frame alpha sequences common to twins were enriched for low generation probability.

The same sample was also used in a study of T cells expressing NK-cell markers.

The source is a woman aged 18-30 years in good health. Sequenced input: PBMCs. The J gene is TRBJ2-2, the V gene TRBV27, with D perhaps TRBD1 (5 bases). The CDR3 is CASSPTDSTGELFF. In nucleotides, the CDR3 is TGTGCCAGCAGCCCGACAGATTCAACCGGGGAGCTGTTTTTT.